These T cell receptor beta chains were read from a single sample in a study of memory CD4+ T cells and cytomegalovirus serostatus. This table comes from immunoSEQ multiplex PCR, and its TCRdb copy is limited to in-frame clones, with some not included. The repertoire holds under 55,000 clones, with around four fifths as singletons. The specimen sequenced was memory CD4+ T cells from blood. These TCRs come from an adult in good health and CMV-seronegative. Both conserved end residues are part of each CDR3. D genes are given only for firm matches. Size values are once, few and many counts, or a class for expanded clones, and some rows have none.

CDR3nt: TGTGCCAGCAGTCCATGGATGGGCAGGGGGCACAATGAGCAGTTCTTC
CDR3aa: CASSPWMGRGHNEQFF
j_gene: TRBJ2-1
abundance: NA
d_gene: TRBD1
v_gene: TRBV5-4

CDR3nt: TGTGCCAGCAGCCGGTGGGACAGCAATCAGCCCCAGCATTTT
CDR3aa: CASSRWDSNQPQHF
j_gene: TRBJ1-5
abundance: NA
d_gene: NA
v_gene: TRBV7-9

CDR3nt: TGTGCCAGTAGTATTCCGGGTGGACTAGCGATGAACGAGCAGTACTTC
CDR3aa: CASSIPGGLAMNEQYF
j_gene: TRBJ2-7
abundance: NA
d_gene: TRBD2
v_gene: TRBV19

CDR3nt: TGTGCCTGGAGTCTTGATAGCAATCAGCCCCAGCATTTT
CDR3aa: CAWSLDSNQPQHF
j_gene: TRBJ1-5
abundance: NA
d_gene: NA
v_gene: TRBV30

CDR3nt: TGTGCCATCAGTGAGATCAGGGGGCCCAGCTCCTACGAGCAGTACTTC
CDR3aa: CAISEIRGPSSYEQYF
j_gene: TRBJ2-7
abundance: NA
d_gene: TRBD1
v_gene: TRBV10-3

CDR3nt: TGTGCCAGCTCTACTGCGTGGGGGGGTAACTATGGCTACACCTTC
CDR3aa: CASSTAWGGNYGYTF
j_gene: TRBJ1-2
abundance: NA
d_gene: NA
v_gene: TRBV19

CDR3nt: TGTGCCAGCAGCCCCGGGACTAGCGGGGAGACCCAGTACTTC
CDR3aa: CASSPGTSGETQYF
j_gene: TRBJ2-5
abundance: NA
d_gene: TRBD2
v_gene: TRBV5-4

CDR3nt: TGTGCCAGCAGCTTGGGGCAGACGGGAAACACCATATATTTT
CDR3aa: CASSLGQTGNTIYF
j_gene: TRBJ1-3
abundance: NA
d_gene: NA
v_gene: TRBV5-8

CDR3nt: TGTGCCAGCAAGAATCCCGGTTCGAGTAATGAAAAACTGTTTTTT
CDR3aa: CASKNPGSSNEKLFF
j_gene: TRBJ1-4
abundance: NA
d_gene: NA
v_gene: TRBV6-6

CDR3nt: TGTGCCAGCAGCTTAGAGGACAATCAGCCCCAGCATTTT
CDR3aa: CASSLEDNQPQHF
j_gene: TRBJ1-5
abundance: medium-sized
d_gene: NA
v_gene: TRBV11-1

CDR3nt: TGTGCCAGCACTCCGAGGACAGACCTGGTCTACAATGAGCAGTTCTTC
CDR3aa: CASTPRTDLVYNEQFF
j_gene: TRBJ2-1
abundance: few
d_gene: NA
v_gene: TRBV27

CDR3nt: TGTGCCAGCGAAAGCACGGGGAACACTGAAGCTTTCTTT
CDR3aa: CASESTGNTEAFF
j_gene: TRBJ1-1
abundance: few
d_gene: NA
v_gene: TRBV6-5

CDR3nt: TGTGCCAGCAGTTACCCCAGGGGTTCCTACAATGAGCAGTTCTTC
CDR3aa: CASSYPRGSYNEQFF
j_gene: TRBJ2-1
abundance: NA
d_gene: NA
v_gene: TRBV6-5

CDR3nt: TGTGCCAGCAGCCAAAGGACTAGCGGGATGAATGAGCAGTTCTTC
CDR3aa: CASSQRTSGMNEQFF
j_gene: TRBJ2-1
abundance: few
d_gene: TRBD2
v_gene: TRBV7-6

CDR3nt: TGCAGCGTTCGAAGCGGGAGGGCCTCGACAGATACGCAGTATTTT
CDR3aa: CSVRSGRASTDTQYF
j_gene: TRBJ2-3
abundance: NA
d_gene: TRBD2
v_gene: TRBV29-1

CDR3nt: TGTGCCAGCAGCTTAGGTGACGACACAGATACGCAGTATTTT
CDR3aa: CASSLGDDTDTQYF
j_gene: TRBJ2-3
abundance: NA
d_gene: NA
v_gene: TRBV7-3

CDR3nt: TGTGCCATCAACCCCCACGGGACTGGGACCCAGTACTTC
CDR3aa: CAINPHGTGTQYF
j_gene: TRBJ2-5
abundance: NA
d_gene: NA
v_gene: TRBV10-3

CDR3nt: TGTGCCAGCACCAAATTCACAGGGGGCGGAGGATACACTGAAGCTTTCTTT
CDR3aa: CASTKFTGGGGYTEAFF
j_gene: TRBJ1-1
abundance: NA
d_gene: TRBD1
v_gene: TRBV5-6

CDR3nt: TGCGCCAGCAGCTCCGGGACTCAAGAGACCCAGTACTTC
CDR3aa: CASSSGTQETQYF
j_gene: TRBJ2-5
abundance: NA
d_gene: NA
v_gene: TRBV5-1

CDR3nt: TGCGCCAGCAGTCCCGGTGGGACGGATACGCAGTATTTT
CDR3aa: CASSPGGTDTQYF
j_gene: TRBJ2-3
abundance: NA
d_gene: NA
v_gene: TRBV10-1

CDR3nt: TGTGCCAGCAGCCCCCCCTTGCGGGGATCAACAGATACGCAGTATTTT
CDR3aa: CASSPPLRGSTDTQYF
j_gene: TRBJ2-3
abundance: NA
d_gene: NA
v_gene: TRBV7-8

CDR3nt: TGCGCCAGCAGCTTGGGACTAGCGGGGACAAGTGAGCAGTTCTTC
CDR3aa: CASSLGLAGTSEQFF
j_gene: TRBJ2-1
abundance: NA
d_gene: TRBD2
v_gene: TRBV5-1

CDR3nt: TGTGCCAGCAGTGAGCAGGTGGGGTACCAAGAGACCCAGTACTTC
CDR3aa: CASSEQVGYQETQYF
j_gene: TRBJ2-5
abundance: few
d_gene: NA
v_gene: TRBV25-1

CDR3nt: TGTGCCAGCAGCGCGCTAGCGGGGGCTTTGACTTTT
CDR3aa: CASSALAGALTF
j_gene: TRBJ2-3
abundance: NA
d_gene: TRBD2
v_gene: TRBV28

CDR3nt: TGTGCCAGCAGTAGGGGACAGGGGGGGAGATACGAGCAGTACTTC
CDR3aa: CASSRGQGGRYEQYF
j_gene: TRBJ2-7
abundance: few
d_gene: TRBD1
v_gene: TRBV27

CDR3nt: TGTGCCAGCAGCGCACAGGGAGCTTCAGATACGCAGTATTTT
CDR3aa: CASSAQGASDTQYF
j_gene: TRBJ2-3
abundance: NA
d_gene: NA
v_gene: TRBV11-2

CDR3nt: TGTGCCAGCAGCGCCACAGGGAATCAGCCCCAGCATTTT
CDR3aa: CASSATGNQPQHF
j_gene: TRBJ1-5
abundance: NA
d_gene: NA
v_gene: TRBV7-9

CDR3nt: TGTGCCAGCAGTGAAGCTAGCGGGAGCTCCTACGAGCAGTACTTC
CDR3aa: CASSEASGSSYEQYF
j_gene: TRBJ2-7
abundance: NA
d_gene: TRBD2
v_gene: TRBV6-1

CDR3nt: TGTGCCAGCAAGGCGGGAGGGGGGGAGACCCAGTACTTC
CDR3aa: CASKAGGGETQYF
j_gene: TRBJ2-5
abundance: once
d_gene: TRBD2
v_gene: TRBV2

CDR3nt: TGTGCCAGCAGCTTGGACCCAGGGGGTGGTTACAATGAGCAGTTCTTC
CDR3aa: CASSLDPGGGYNEQFF
j_gene: TRBJ2-1
abundance: NA
d_gene: TRBD1
v_gene: TRBV5-6

CDR3nt: TGTGCCTGGAGTGTTTTGGGGGCGCCTGAAAAACTGTTTTTT
CDR3aa: CAWSVLGAPEKLFF
j_gene: TRBJ1-4
abundance: few
d_gene: NA
v_gene: TRBV30

CDR3nt: TGTGCCAGCACCCTGTCGGGAGTGGTCCACGAGCAGTACTTC
CDR3aa: CASTLSGVVHEQYF
j_gene: TRBJ2-7
abundance: once
d_gene: NA
v_gene: TRBV28

CDR3nt: TGCGCCAGCAGCTTGGTTGGACAGGGTTCGGGGACCCAGTACTTC
CDR3aa: CASSLVGQGSGTQYF
j_gene: TRBJ2-5
abundance: NA
d_gene: TRBD1
v_gene: TRBV5-1